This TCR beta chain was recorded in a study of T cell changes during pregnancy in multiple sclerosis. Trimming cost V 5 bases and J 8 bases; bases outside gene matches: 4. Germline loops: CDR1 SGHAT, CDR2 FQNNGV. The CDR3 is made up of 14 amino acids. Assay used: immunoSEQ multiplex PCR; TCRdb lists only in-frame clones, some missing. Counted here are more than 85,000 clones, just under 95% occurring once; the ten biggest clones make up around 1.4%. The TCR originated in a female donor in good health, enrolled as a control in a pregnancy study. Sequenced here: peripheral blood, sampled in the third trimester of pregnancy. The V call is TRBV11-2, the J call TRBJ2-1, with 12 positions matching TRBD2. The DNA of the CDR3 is TGTGCCAGCAGCCTTCTAGCGGGAGGGTATGAGCAGTTCTTC. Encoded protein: CASSLLAGGYEQFF.